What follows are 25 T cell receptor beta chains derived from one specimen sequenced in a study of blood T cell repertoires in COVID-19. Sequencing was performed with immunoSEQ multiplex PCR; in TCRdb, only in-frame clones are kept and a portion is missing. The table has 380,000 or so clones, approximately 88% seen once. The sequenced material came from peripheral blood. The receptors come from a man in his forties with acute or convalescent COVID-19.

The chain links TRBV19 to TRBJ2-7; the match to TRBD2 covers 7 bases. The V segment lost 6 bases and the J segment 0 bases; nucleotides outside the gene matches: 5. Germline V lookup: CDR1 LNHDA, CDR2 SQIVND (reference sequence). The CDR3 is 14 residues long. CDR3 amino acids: CASRGGGDSYEQYF. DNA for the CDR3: TGTGCCAGTAGGGGGGGAGGGGACTCCTACGAGCAGTACTTC.

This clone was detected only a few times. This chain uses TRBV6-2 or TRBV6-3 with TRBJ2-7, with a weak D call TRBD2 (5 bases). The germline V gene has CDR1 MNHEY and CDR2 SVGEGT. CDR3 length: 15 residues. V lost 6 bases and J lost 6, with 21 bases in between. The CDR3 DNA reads TGTGCCAGCAGCCACCCCGGGATAGGGCAAGGCGAGCAGTACTTC. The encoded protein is CASSHPGIGQGEQYF.

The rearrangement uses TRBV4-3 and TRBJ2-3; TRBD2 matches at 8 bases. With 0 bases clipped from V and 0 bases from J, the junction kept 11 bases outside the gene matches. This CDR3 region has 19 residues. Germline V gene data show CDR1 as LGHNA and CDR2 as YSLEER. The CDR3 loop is CASSQEVRPSGSSTDTQYF. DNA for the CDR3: TGCGCCAGCAGCCAAGAGGTACGGCCTAGCGGGTCCAGCACAGATACGCAGTATTTT.

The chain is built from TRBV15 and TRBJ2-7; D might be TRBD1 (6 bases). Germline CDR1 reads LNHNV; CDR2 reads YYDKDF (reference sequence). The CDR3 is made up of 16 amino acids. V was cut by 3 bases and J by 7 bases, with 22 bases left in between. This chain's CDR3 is CATSRSRDTSPEEQYF. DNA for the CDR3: TGTGCCACCAGCAGGTCCCGGGACACCTCCCCAGAGGAGCAGTACTTC. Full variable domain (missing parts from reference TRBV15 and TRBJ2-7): DAMVIQNPRYQVTQFGKPVTLSCSQTLNHNVMYWYQQKSSQAPKLLFHYYDKDFNNEADTPDNFQSRRPNTSFCFLDIRSPGLGDTAMYLCATSRSRDTSPEEQYFGPGTRLTVT.

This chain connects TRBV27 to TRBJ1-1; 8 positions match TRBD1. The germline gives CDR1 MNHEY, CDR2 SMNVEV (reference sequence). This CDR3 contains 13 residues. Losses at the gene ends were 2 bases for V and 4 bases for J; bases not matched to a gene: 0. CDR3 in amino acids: CASSLTGGTEAFF. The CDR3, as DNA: TGTGCCAGCAGTTTAACAGGGGGCACTGAAGCTTTCTTT.

In DNA, the CDR3 is TGTGCCAGCAGTTCTTACAGGGGGACCCAAGAGACCCAGTACTTC. It encodes CASSSYRGTQETQYF. The rearrangement joins TRBV6-2 or TRBV6-3 to TRBJ2-5; 8 nucleotides line up with TRBD1. Losses at the gene ends were 4 bases for V and 1 base for J; bases not matched to a gene: 5. CDR1 and CDR2 from the germline V gene are MNHEY and SVGEGT. CDR3 length: 15 residues.

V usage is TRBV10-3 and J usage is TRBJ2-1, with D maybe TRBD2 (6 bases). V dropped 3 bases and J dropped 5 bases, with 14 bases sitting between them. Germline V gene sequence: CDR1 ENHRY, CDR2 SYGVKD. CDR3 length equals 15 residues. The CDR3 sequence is CAISEGLANNNEQFF. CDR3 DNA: TGTGCCATCAGTGAAGGTCTAGCGAATAACAATGAGCAGTTCTTC.

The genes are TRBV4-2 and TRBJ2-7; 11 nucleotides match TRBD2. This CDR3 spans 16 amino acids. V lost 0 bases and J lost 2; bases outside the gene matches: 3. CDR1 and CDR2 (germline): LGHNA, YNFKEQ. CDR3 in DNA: TGTGCCAGCAGCCAAGAGTCGACTAGCGGGGCCTACGAGCAGTACTTC. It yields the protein CASSQESTSGAYEQYF.

This CDR3 reads CASSDDSANTGELFF. The CDR3 DNA follows: TGTGCCAGCAGTGATGACAGCGCGAACACCGGGGAGCTGTTTTTT. The rearrangement joins TRBV6-1 to TRBJ2-2; D may be TRBD1 (5 bases). V dropped 3 bases and J dropped 0 bases, with 8 bases sitting between them. The CDR3 is 15 amino acids. The germline gives CDR1 MNHNS, CDR2 SASEGT.

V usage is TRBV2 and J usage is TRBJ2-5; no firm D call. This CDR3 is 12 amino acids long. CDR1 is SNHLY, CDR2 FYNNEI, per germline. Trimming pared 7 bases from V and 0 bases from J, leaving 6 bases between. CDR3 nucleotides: TGTGCCAGCACCGAGTACCAAGAGACCCAGTACTTC. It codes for CASTEYQETQYF.

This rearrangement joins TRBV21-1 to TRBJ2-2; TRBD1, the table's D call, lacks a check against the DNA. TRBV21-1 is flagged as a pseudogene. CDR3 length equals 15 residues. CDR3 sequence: CASSKSDRPFGELFF. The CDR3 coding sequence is TGTGCCAGCAGCAAATCCGACAGGCCGTTCGGGGAGCTGTTTTTT.

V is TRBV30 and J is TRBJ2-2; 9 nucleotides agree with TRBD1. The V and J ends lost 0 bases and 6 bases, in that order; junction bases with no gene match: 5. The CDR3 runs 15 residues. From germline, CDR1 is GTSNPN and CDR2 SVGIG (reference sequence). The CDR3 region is CAWSVRDREAGELFF. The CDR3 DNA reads TGTGCCTGGAGTGTAAGGGACAGGGAAGCCGGGGAGCTGTTTTTT. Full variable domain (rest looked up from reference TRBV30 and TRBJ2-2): SQTIHQWPATLVQPVGSPLSLECTVEGTSNPNLYWYRQAAGRGLQLLFYSVGIGQISSEVPQNLSASRPQDRQFILSSKKLLLSDSGFYLCAWSVRDREAGELFFGEGSRLTVL.

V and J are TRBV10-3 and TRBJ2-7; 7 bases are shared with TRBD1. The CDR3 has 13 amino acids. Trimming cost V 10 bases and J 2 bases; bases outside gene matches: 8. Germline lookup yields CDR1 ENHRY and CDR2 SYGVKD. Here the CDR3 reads CATTGTAAYEQYF. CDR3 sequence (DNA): TGTGCCACTACCGGGACAGCAGCCTACGAGCAGTACTTC.

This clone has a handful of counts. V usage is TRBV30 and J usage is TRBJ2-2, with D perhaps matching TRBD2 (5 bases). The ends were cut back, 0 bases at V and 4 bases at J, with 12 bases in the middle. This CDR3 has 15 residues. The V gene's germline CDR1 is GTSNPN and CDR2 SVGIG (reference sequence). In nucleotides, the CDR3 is TGTGCCTGGAGTGTACTAGGGATGGGCACCGGGGAGCTGTTTTTT. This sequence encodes CAWSVLGMGTGELFF.

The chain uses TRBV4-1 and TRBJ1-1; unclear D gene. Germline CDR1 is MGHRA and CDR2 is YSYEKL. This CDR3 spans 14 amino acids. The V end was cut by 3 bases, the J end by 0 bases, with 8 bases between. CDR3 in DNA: TGCGCCAGCAGCCATGGACTGGTGAACACTGAAGCTTTCTTT. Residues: CASSHGLVNTEAFF.

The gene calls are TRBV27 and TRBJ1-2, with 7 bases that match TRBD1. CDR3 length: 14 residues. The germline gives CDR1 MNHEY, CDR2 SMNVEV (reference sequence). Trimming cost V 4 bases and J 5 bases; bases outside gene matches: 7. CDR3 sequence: CASSSRDRVYGYTF. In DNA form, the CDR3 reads TGTGCCAGCAGTTCCCGGGACAGAGTTTATGGCTACACCTTC.

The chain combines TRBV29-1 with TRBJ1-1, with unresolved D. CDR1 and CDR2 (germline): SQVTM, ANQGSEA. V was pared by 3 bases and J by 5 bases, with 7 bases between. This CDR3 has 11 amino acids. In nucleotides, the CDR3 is TGCAGCGTTGATGTGCGGACTGAAGCTTTCTTT. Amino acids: CSVDVRTEAFF. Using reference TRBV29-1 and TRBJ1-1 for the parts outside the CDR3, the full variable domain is SAVISQKPSRDICQRGTSLTIQCQVDSQVTMMFWYRQQPGQSLTLIATANQGSEATYESGFVIDKFPISRPNLTFSTLTVSNMSPEDSSIYLCSVDVRTEAFFGQGTRLTVV.

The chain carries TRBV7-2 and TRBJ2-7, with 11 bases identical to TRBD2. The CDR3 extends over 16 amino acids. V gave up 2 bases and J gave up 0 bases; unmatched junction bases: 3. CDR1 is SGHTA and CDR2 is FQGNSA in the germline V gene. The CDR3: CASSLPGLAVSYEQYF. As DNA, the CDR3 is TGTGCCAGCAGCTTACCGGGACTAGCGGTCTCCTACGAGCAGTACTTC.

For the CDR3, the DNA is TGTGCCAGCAGCCGAGCTCAGGACTATGGCTACACCTTC. It codes for CASSRAQDYGYTF. This sequence joins TRBV3-1 (or the pseudogene TRBV3-2) and TRBJ1-2, with D uncertain. CDR1 is LGHDT and CDR2 is YNNKEL in the germline V gene (reference sequence). This CDR3 has 13 residues. Trimming stripped 4 bases from V and 3 bases from J, with 9 bases between.

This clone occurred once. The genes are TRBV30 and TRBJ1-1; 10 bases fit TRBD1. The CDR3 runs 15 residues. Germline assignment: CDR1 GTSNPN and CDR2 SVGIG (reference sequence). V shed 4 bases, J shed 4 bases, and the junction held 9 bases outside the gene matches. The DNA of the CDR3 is TGTGCCTGGACAGACAGGGGGCAATTAGGCACTGAAGCTTTCTTT. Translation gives CAWTDRGQLGTEAFF.

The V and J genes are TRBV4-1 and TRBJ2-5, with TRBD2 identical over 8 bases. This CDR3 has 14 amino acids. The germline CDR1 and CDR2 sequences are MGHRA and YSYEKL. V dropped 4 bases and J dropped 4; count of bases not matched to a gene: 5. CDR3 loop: CASSLRAGAETQYF. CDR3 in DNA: TGCGCCAGCAGCCTCCGAGCGGGGGCAGAGACCCAGTACTTC.

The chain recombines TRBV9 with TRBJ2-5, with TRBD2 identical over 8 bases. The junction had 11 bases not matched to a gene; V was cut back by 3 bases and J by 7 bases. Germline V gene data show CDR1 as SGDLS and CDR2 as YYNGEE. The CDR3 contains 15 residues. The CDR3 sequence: CASSARGGSEGTQYF. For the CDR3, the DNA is TGTGCCAGCAGCGCCCGCGGGGGGTCGGAAGGGACCCAGTACTTC.

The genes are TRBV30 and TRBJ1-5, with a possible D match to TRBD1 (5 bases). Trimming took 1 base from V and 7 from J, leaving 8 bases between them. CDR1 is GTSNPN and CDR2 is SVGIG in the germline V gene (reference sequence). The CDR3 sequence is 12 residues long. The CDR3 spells CAWSGGGQPQHF. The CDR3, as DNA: TGTGCCTGGAGTGGGGGGGGGCAGCCCCAGCATTTT.

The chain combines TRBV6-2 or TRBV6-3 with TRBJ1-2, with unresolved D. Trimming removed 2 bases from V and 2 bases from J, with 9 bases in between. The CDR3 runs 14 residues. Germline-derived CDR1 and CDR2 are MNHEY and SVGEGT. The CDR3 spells CASSYGQRNYGYTF. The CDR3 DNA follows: TGTGCCAGCAGTTACGGGCAGCGGAACTATGGCTACACCTTC.

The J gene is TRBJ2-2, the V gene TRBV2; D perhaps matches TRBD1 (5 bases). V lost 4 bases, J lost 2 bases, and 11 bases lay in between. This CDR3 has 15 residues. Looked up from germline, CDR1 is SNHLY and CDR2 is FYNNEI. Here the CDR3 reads CASSGNRPNTGELFF. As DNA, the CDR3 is TGTGCCAGCAGTGGGAACAGGCCTAACACCGGGGAGCTGTTTTTT.